This entry is about one TCR beta chain. This table comes from immunoSEQ multiplex PCR, and its TCRdb copy is limited to in-frame clones, with some not included. The repertoire has more than 95,000 clones, approximately 90% of them found once; the top ten carry over 2%. The sample comes from a study of control samples from healthy donors and cancer patients. V lost 7 bases and J lost 4, with 16 bases in between. The CDR3 extends over 14 amino acids. CDR1 and CDR2 from the germline V gene are MDHEN and SYDVKM. This rearrangement joins TRBV28 to TRBJ1-2; tentatively, D is TRBD1 (5 bases). The sample taken for sequencing was blood. The sequence was obtained from a woman aged 70-85 years in good health. The CDR3 DNA sequence: TGTGCCAGCACCCGGGGGGGGACGGGCTATGGCTACACCTTC. Its protein is CASTRGGTGYGYTF.